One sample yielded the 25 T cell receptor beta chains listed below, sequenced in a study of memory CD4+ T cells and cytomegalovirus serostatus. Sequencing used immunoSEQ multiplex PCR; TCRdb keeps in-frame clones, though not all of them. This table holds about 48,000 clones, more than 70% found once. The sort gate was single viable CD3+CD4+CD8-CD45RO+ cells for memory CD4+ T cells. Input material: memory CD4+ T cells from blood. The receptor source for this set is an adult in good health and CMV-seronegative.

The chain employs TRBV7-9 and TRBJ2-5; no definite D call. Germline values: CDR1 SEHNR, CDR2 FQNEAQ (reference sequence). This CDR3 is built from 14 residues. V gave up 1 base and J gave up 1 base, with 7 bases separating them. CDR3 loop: CASSLVAVQETQYF. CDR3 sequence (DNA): TGTGCCAGCAGCTTAGTCGCGGTCCAAGAGACCCAGTACTTC.

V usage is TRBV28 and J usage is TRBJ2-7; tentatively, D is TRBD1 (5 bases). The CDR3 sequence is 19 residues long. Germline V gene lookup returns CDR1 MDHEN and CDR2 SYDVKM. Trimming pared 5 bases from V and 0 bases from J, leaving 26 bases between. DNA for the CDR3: TGTGCCAGCAGTACCCCCAGGGTCTGGGCAAACCCTAGCTCCTACGAGCAGTACTTC. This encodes CASSTPRVWANPSSYEQYF.

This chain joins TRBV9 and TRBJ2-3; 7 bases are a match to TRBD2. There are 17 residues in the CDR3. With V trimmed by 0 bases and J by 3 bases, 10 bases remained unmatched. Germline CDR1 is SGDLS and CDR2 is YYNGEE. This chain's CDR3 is CASSVATGREKTDTQYF. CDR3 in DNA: TGTGCCAGCAGCGTAGCTACGGGGCGGGAGAAGACAGATACGCAGTATTTT.

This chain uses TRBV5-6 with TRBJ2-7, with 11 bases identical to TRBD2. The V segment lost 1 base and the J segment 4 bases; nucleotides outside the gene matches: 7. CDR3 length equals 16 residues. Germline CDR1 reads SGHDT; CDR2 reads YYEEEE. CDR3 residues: CASSLTSGRLGYEQYF. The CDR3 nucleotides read TGTGCCAGCAGCTTGACTAGCGGGAGATTAGGGTACGAGCAGTACTTC.

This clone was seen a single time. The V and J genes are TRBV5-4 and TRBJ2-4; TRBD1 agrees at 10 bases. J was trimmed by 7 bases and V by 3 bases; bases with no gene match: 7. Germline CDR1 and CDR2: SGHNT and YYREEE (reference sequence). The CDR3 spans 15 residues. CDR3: CASSSRTGGTNIQYF. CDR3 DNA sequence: TGTGCCAGCAGCTCACGGACAGGGGGAACGAACATTCAGTACTTC.

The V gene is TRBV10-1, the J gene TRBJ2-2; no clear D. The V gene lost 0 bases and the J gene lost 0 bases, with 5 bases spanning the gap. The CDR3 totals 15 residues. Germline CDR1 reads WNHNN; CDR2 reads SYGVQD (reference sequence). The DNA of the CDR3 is TGCGCCAGCAGTGAGTCATTCACGAACACCGGGGAGCTGTTTTTT. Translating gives CASSESFTNTGELFF.

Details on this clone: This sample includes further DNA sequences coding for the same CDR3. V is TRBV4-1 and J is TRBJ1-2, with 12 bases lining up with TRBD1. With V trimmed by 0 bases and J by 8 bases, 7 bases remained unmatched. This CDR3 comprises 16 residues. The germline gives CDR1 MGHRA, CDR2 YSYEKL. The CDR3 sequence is CASSQEPGQGAGGYTF. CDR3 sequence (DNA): TGCGCCAGCAGCCAAGAGCCGGGACAGGGGGCTGGAGGCTACACCTTC.

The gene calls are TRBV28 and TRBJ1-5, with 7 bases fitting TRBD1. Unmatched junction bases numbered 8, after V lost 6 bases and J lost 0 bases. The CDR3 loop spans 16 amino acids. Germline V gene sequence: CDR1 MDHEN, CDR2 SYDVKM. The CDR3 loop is CASSLGGGGSNQPQHF. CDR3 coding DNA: TGTGCCAGCAGCCTAGGAGGGGGCGGTAGCAATCAGCCCCAGCATTTT.

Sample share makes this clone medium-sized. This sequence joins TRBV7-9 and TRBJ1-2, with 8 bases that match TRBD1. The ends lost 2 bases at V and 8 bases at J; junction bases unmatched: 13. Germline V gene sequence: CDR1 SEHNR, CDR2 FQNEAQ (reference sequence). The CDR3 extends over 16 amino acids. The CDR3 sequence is CASSLKGQAFYGGYTF. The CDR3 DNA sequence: TGTGCCAGCAGCTTAAAGGGACAGGCCTTTTATGGGGGCTACACCTTC.

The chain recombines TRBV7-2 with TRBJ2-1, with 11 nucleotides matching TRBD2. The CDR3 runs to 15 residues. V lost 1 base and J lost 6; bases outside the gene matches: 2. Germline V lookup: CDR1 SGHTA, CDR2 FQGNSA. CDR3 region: CASSLGSGRGNEQFF. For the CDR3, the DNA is TGTGCCAGCAGCTTAGGTAGCGGGAGGGGCAATGAGCAGTTCTTC.

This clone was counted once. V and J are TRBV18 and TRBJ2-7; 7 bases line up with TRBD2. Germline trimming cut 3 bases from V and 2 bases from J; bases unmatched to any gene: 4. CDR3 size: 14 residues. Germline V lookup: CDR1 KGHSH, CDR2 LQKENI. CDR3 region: CASSPGTITYEQYF. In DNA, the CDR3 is TGTGCCAGCTCACCCGGGACTATCACCTACGAGCAGTACTTC.

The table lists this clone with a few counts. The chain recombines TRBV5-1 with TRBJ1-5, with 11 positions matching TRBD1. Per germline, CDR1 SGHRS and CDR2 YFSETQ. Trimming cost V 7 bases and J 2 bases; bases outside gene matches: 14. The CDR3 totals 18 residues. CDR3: CASLPGQGATAGNQPQHF. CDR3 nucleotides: TGCGCCAGCCTCCCTGGACAGGGGGCAACGGCGGGCAATCAGCCCCAGCATTTT.

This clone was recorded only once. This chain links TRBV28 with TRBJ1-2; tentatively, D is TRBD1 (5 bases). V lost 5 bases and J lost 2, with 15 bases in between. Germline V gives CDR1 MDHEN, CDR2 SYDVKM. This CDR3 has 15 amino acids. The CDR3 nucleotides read TGTGCCAGCAGTATCGGTGGGGCAGGGAACTATGGCTACACCTTC. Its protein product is CASSIGGAGNYGYTF.

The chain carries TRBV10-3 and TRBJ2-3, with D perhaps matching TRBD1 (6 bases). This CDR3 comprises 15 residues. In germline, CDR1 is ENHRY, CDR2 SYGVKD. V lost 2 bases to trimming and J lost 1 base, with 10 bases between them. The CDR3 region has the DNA TGTGCCATCAGTGAGGGCAGGGGCGGCACAGATACGCAGTATTTT. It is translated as CAISEGRGGTDTQYF.

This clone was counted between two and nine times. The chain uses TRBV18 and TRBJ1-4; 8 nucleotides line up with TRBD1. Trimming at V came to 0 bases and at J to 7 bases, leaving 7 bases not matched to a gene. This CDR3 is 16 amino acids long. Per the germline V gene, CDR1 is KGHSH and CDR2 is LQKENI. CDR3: CASSPPRQGKAEKLFF. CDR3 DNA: TGTGCCAGCTCACCACCCAGACAGGGGAAGGCTGAAAAACTGTTTTTT.

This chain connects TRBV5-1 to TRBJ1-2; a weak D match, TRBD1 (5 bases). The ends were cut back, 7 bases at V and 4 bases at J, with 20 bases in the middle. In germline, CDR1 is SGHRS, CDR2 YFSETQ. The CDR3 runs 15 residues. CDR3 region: CASHSGDSSLYGYTF. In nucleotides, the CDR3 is TGCGCCAGCCACTCAGGAGACAGCTCCCTCTATGGCTACACCTTC.

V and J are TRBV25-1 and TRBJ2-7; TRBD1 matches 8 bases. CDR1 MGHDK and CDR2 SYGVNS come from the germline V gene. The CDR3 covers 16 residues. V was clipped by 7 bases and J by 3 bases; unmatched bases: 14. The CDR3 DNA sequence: TGTGCCAGCAAGGGGATGCGCAGGGGGCAAGTCTACGAGCAGTACTTC. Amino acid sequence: CASKGMRRGQVYEQYF.

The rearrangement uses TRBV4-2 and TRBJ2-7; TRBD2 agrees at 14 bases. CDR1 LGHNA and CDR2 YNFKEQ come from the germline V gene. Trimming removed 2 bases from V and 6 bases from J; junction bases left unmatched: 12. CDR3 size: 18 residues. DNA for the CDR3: TGTGCCAGCAGCCAATTTACCGGGACTAGCGGGAGAGGAGGCGAGCAGTACTTC. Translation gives CASSQFTGTSGRGGEQYF.

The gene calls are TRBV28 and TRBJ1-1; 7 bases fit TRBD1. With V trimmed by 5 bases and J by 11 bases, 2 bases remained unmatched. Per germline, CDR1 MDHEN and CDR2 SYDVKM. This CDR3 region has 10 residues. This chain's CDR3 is CASSPRGAFF. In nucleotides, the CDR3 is TGTGCCAGCAGTCCCAGGGGGGCTTTCTTT.

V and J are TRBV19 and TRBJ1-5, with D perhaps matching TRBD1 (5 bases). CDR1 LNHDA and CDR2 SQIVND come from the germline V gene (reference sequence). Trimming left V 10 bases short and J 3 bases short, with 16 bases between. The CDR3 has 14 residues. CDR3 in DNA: TGTGCCACCGCAGGGAACAGAGACAATCAGCCCCAGCATTTT. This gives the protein CATAGNRDNQPQHF.

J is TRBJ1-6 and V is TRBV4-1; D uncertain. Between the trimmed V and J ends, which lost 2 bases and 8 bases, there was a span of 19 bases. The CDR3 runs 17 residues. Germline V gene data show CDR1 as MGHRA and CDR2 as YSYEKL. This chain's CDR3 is CASSQIGQATGHSPLHF. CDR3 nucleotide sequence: TGCGCCAGCAGCCAAATAGGGCAGGCGACTGGACATTCACCCCTCCACTTT.

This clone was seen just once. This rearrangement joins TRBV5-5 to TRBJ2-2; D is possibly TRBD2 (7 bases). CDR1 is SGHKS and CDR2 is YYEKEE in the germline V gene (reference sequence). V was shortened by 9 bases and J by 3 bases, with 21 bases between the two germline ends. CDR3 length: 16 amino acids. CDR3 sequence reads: CATTNRAGADTGELFF. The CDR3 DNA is TGTGCCACCACCAATCGGGCGGGGGCGGACACCGGGGAGCTGTTTTTT. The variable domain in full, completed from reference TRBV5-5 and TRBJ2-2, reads DAGVTQSPTHLIKTRGQQVTLRCSPISGHKSVSWYQQVLGQGPQFIFQYYEKEERGRGNFPDRFSARQFPNYSSELNVNALLLGDSALYLCATTNRAGADTGELFFGEGSRLTVL.

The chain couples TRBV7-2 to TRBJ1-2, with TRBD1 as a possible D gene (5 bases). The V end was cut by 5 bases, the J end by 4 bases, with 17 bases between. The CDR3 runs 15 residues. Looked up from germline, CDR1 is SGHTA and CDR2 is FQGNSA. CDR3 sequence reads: CASSTGQGIGYGYTF. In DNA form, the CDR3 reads TGTGCCAGCAGCACCGGCCAGGGTATTGGCTATGGCTACACCTTC.

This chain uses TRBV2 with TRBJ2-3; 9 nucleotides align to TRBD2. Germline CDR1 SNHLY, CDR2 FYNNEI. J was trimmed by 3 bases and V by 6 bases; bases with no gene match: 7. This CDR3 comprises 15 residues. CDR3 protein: CASRWRGGGTDTQYF. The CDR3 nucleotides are TGTGCCAGCAGGTGGCGGGGGGGAGGGACAGATACGCAGTATTTT.

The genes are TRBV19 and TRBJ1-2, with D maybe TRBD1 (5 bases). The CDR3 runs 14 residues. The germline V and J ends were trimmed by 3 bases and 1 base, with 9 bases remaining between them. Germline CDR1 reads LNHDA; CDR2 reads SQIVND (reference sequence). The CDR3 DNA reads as TGTGCCAGTAGTATCCCGGGGGTTAACTATGGCTACACCTTC. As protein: CASSIPGVNYGYTF.